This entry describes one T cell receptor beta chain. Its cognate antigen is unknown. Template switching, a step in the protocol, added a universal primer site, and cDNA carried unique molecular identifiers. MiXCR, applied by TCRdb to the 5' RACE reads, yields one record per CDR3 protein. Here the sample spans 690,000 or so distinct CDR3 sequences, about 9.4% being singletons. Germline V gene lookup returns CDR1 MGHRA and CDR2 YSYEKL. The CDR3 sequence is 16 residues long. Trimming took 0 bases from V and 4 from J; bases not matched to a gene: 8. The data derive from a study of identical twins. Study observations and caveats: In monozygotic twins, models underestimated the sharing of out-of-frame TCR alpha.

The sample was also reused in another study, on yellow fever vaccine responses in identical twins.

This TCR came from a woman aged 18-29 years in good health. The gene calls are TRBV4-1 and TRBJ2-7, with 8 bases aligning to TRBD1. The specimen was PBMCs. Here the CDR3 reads CASSQEGAGGPYEQYF. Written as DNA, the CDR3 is TGCGCCAGCAGCCAAGAGGGAGCAGGGGGCCCTTACGAGCAGTACTTC.